The 12 T cell receptor beta chains listed next were all sequenced from one sample in a study of CD8+ T cells in alopecia areata. Indicated treatment: oral pan-JAK inhibitor, 5-10 mg twice daily. It was cDNA, reverse transcribed from extracted RNA, that served as the sequencing template. The data were produced by immunoSEQ multiplex PCR, yet TCRdb's version contains in-frame clones alone and is incomplete. The table lists a few hundred thousand clones, 60% of them singletons. Specimen: CD4+ T cells sorted from blood, collected between weeks 51 and 54, from a patient treated with tofacitinib. These receptors were taken from a human donor with alopecia areata.

The chain employs TRBV29-1 and TRBJ2-5, with D possibly TRBD1 on 5 matching bases. The CDR3 length is 11 residues. V gave up 3 bases and J gave up 4 bases, with 6 bases separating them. Germline loops: CDR1 SQVTM, CDR2 ANQGSEA. CDR3 coding DNA: TGCAGCGTTGAGGGGCCAGAGACCCAGTACTTC. Protein: CSVEGPETQYF.

V gene TRBV5-4 combines with J gene TRBJ2-5; perhaps TRBD1 as D (5 bases). Germline V gene sequence: CDR1 SGHNT, CDR2 YYREEE (reference sequence). The CDR3 totals 16 residues. V was trimmed by 0 bases and J by 2 bases, leaving 14 bases between them. The CDR3 is CASSLGGSGLQETQYF. CDR3 in DNA: TGTGCCAGCAGCTTGGGCGGATCAGGGCTACAAGAGACCCAGTACTTC.

The chain has TRBV6-1 and TRBJ2-7; D is perhaps TRBD1 (6 bases). Germline CDR1 reads MNHNS; CDR2 reads SASEGT. The germline V and J ends were trimmed by 8 bases and 4 bases, with 18 bases remaining between them. This CDR3 has 14 amino acids. This CDR3 reads CASGIKGRGYEQYF. The CDR3 nucleotides read TGTGCCAGCGGGATAAAAGGCAGGGGATACGAGCAGTACTTC.

This clone appeared a few times. This chain connects TRBV30 to TRBJ1-1; D is undetermined. In germline, CDR1 is GTSNPN, CDR2 SVGIG (reference sequence). Trimming pared 1 base from V and 9 bases from J, leaving 9 bases between. The CDR3 is 11 amino acids. CDR3 nucleotide sequence: TGTGCCTGGAGTGCCCGGAGTCAAGCTTTCTTT. The encoded protein is CAWSARSQAFF.

The chain is built from TRBV11-2 and TRBJ2-5; D might be TRBD2 (6 bases). The CDR3 has 14 residues. V lost 5 bases, J lost 5 bases, and 15 bases lay in between. CDR1 is SGHAT, CDR2 FQNNGV, per germline. Here the CDR3 reads CASSKTSIGETQYF. The CDR3 DNA reads TGTGCCAGCAGCAAGACTAGTATTGGGGAGACCCAGTACTTC.

The chain couples TRBV7-6 to TRBJ2-3, with 9 bases that match TRBD1. The ends lost 5 bases at V and 10 bases at J; junction bases unmatched: 13. The CDR3 has 15 amino acids. CDR1 SGHVS and CDR2 FNYEAQ come from the germline V gene. This CDR3 reads CASSLDRGDLLSQYF. CDR3 in DNA: TGTGCCAGCAGCCTGGACAGGGGCGACCTTTTGTCGCAGTATTTT.

The V call is TRBV9, the J call TRBJ2-3; 8 bases align to TRBD1. CDR3 length equals 15 residues. Per germline, CDR1 SGDLS and CDR2 YYNGEE. J lost 0 bases, V lost 4 bases, and 4 bases had no gene match. The CDR3 DNA follows: TGTGCCAGCAGCCCCCGGACAGGGAGCACAGATACGCAGTATTTT. It translates to CASSPRTGSTDTQYF. Full variable domain (missing parts from reference TRBV9 and TRBJ2-3): DSGVTQTPKHLITATGQRVTLRCSPRSGDLSVYWYQQSLDQGLQFLIQYYNGEERAKGNILERFSAQQFPDLHSELNLSSLELGDSALYFCASSPRTGSTDTQYFGPGTRLTVL.

The genes are TRBV7-8 and TRBJ2-7; 7 positions match TRBD2. After removal of 5 bases from V and 0 bases from J, the junction contained 10 bases not matched to a gene. This CDR3 is 16 amino acids long. The germline V gene encodes CDR1 SGHVS and CDR2 FQNEAQ. CDR3 nucleotides: TGTGCCAGCAGCAGAGACCGTCTAGCGGACTCCTACGAGCAGTACTTC. Amino acids: CASSRDRLADSYEQYF. The variable domain in full, completed from reference TRBV7-8 and TRBJ2-7, reads GAGVSQSPRYKVAKRGQDVALRCDPISGHVSLFWYQQALGQGPEFLTYFQNEAQLDKSGLPSDRFFAERPEGSVSTLKIQRTQQEDSAVYLCASSRDRLADSYEQYFGPGTRLTVT.

The V gene is TRBV27, the J gene TRBJ2-1; D is undetermined. Germline V lookup: CDR1 MNHEY, CDR2 SMNVEV (reference sequence). V was trimmed by 7 bases and J by 4 bases, leaving 8 bases between them. This CDR3 has 12 residues. The chain's CDR3 is CASTTNYNEQFF. CDR3 in DNA: TGTGCCAGCACGACAAATTACAATGAGCAGTTCTTC.

J is TRBJ1-2 and V is TRBV30, with D possibly matching TRBD1 (5 bases). Trimming removed 0 bases at V and 13 bases at J, with 15 bases between. Germline-derived CDR1 and CDR2 are GTSNPN and SVGIG (reference sequence). This CDR3 is 12 amino acids long. CDR3 in amino acids: CAWSVGTPGGTF. The DNA of the CDR3 is TGTGCCTGGAGTGTAGGAACCCCCGGGGGCACCTTC. Supplemented by reference TRBV30 and TRBJ1-2, the full variable domain reads SQTIHQWPATLVQPVGSPLSLECTVEGTSNPNLYWYRQAAGRGLQLLFYSVGIGQISSEVPQNLSASRPQDRQFILSSKKLLLSDSGFYLCAWSVGTPGGTFGSGTRLTVV.

This clone appeared once. The CDR3 nucleotides read TGTGCCAGCAGTTACTCGCCGGGGGTAGGTTATGAGCAGTTCTTC. Its translation is CASSYSPGVGYEQFF. V usage is TRBV6-6 and J usage is TRBJ2-1; maybe TRBD2 (6 bases). CDR3 length equals 15 residues. V was pared by 0 bases and J by 8 bases, with 14 bases between. CDR1 is MNHNY and CDR2 is SVGAGI in the germline V gene (reference sequence).

This chain links TRBV19 with TRBJ1-2, with D unresolved. CDR1 and CDR2 from the germline V gene are LNHDA and SQIVND (reference sequence). The CDR3 runs 12 residues. Deletions cut 3 bases from V and 7 bases from J, with 9 bases between. The CDR3 sequence is CASSILGGGYTF. CDR3 sequence (DNA): TGTGCCAGTAGTATTTTGGGAGGTGGCTACACCTTC.